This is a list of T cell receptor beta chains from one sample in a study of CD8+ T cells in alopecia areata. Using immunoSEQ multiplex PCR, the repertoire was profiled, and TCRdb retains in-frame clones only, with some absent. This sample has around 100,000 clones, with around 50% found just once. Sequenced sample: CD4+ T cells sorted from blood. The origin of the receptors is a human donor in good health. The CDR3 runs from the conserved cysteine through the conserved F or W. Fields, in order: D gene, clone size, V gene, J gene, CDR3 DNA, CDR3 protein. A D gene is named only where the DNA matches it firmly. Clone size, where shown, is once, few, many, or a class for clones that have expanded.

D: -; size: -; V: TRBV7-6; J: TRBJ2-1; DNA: TGTGCCAGCAGCTTCCCCCCCAGGAATGAGCAGTTCTTC; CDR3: CASSFPPRNEQFF
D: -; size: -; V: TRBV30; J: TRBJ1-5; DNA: TGTGCCTGGAGTGTTGGACTGACAGGTGGGGGCAATCAGCCCCAGCATTTT; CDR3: CAWSVGLTGGGNQPQHF
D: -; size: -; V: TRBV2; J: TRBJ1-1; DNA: TGTGCCAGCAGCCGGGGGAATGAAGCTTTCTTT; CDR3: CASSRGNEAFF
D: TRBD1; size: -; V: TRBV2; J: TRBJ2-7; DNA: TGTGCCAGCGGGGCCCCGGGACAGCGATACGAGCAGTACTTC; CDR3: CASGAPGQRYEQYF
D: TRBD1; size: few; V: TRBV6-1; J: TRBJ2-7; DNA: TGTGCCAGCAGCGTCAATTGGGACAGCTACGAGCAGTACTTC; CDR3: CASSVNWDSYEQYF
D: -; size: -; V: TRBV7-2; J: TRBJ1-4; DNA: TGTGCCAGCAGCTTATTGGGGCTAACTAATGAAAAACTGTTTTTT; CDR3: CASSLLGLTNEKLFF
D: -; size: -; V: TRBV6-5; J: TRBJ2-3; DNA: TGTGCCAGCAGTTACGGGGTGCCGAGCACAGATACGCAGTATTTT; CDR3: CASSYGVPSTDTQYF
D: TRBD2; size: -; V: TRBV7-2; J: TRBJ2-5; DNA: TGTGCCAGCAGCTTAAGCGGGGGCCACCAAGAGACCCAGTACTTC; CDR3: CASSLSGGHQETQYF
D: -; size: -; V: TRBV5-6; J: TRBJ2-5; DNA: TGTGCCAGCAGCTTGGGTACCAAGACCCAGTACTTC; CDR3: CASSLGTKTQYF
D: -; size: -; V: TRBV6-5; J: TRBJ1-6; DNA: TGTGCCAGCAGTTACTCGCGGGTCAATTCACCCCTCCACTTT; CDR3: CASSYSRVNSPLHF
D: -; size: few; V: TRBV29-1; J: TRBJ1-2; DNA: TGCAGCGCCAGTACAGGGTTATACGGCTACACCTTC; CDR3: CSASTGLYGYTF
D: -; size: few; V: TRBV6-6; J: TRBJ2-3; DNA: TGTGCCAGCAGCCCCACTAGGAGCACAGATACGCAGTATTTT; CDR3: CASSPTRSTDTQYF
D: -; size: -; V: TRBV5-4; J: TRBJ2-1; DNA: TGTGCCAGCAGCCAAGCTAGGGACGCGGACCAGCGCTTCTTC; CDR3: CASSQARDADQRFF
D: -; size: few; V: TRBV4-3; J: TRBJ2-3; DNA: TGCGCCAGCAGCCAAGAGATGGCGGGGGCTGGGGCAGATACGCAGTATTTT; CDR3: CASSQEMAGAGADTQYF
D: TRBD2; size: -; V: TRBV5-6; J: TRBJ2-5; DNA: TGTGCCAGCAGCCGGCGGGGACGCGGGGGGGCCATAGAGACCCAGTACTTC; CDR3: CASSRRGRGGAIETQYF
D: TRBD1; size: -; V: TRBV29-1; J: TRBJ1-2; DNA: TGCAGCGTTGAAGTCGGAGGGGGCTGGGGCTACACCTTC; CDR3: CSVEVGGGWGYTF
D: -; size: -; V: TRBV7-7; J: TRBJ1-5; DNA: TGTGCTAGCAGCCCCTTGCCCCAGCATTTT; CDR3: CASSPLPQHF
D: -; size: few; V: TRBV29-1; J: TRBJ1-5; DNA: TGCAGCGTTGCACAGGGAGAGTTTCAGCCCCAGCATTTT; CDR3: CSVAQGEFQPQHF
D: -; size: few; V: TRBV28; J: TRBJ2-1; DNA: TGTGCCAGCAGTTGGGGGGTGCGCAATGAGCAGTTCTTC; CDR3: CASSWGVRNEQFF
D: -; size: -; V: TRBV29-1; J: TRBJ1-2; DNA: TGCAGCGTTGGGGGTCAGGCAGCTGGCTACACCTTC; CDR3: CSVGGQAAGYTF
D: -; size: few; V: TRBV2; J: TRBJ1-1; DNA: TGTGCCAGCGGGACGGGAAACACTGAAGCTTTCTTT; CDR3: CASGTGNTEAFF
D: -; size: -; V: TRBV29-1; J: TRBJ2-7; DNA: TGCAGCGTCCAACGACATGGAGCCTACGAGCAGTACTTC; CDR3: CSVQRHGAYEQYF
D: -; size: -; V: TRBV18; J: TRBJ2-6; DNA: TGTGCCAGCTCACCCGTCGGGTCACAGGGTCGAAGCTCTGGGGCCAACGTCCTGACTTTC; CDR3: CASSPVGSQGRSSGANVLTF
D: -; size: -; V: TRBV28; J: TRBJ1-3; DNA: TGTGCCAGCAGAATAGGTGGCACCATATATTTT; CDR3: CASRIGGTIYF
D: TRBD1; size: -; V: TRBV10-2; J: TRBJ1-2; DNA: TGCGCCAGCTTTACAGGGGCCGCCCCCAACTATGGCTACACCTTC; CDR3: CASFTGAAPNYGYTF
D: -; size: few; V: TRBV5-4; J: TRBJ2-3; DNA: TGTGCCAGCAGCCAGGAATTTAACACAGATACGCAGTATTTT; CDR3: CASSQEFNTDTQYF
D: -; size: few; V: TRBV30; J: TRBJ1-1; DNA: TGTGCCTGGAGTGCCCGGACAGCTATGAACACTGAAGCTTTCTTT; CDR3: CAWSARTAMNTEAFF
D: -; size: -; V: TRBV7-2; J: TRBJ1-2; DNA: TGTGCCAGCAGCTTGGATGCTGGCTACACCTTC; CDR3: CASSLDAGYTF
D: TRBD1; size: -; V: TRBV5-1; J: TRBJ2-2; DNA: TGCGCCAGCAGCCGGACAGGGGGCCTTACCTCCTTCGGGGAGCTGTTTTTT; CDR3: CASSRTGGLTSFGELFF
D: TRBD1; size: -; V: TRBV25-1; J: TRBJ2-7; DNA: TGTGCCAGCAGTGCTTCCGGGACAGGATCCTACGAGCAGTACTTC; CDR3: CASSASGTGSYEQYF
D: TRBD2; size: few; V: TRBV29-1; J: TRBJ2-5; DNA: TGCAGCGTCCAGACTAGCGGGGAGACCCAGTACTTC; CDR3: CSVQTSGETQYF
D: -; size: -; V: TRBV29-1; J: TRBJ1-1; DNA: TGCAGCGTCTCCCGGTCCTCTGAAGCTTTCTTT; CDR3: CSVSRSSEAFF
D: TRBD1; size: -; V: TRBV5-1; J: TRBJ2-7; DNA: TGCGCCAGCAGCCCGCCCCTGGGACAGGGGGGCGAGCAGTACTTC; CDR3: CASSPPLGQGGEQYF
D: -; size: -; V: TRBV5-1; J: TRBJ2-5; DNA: TGCGCCAGCAGCTTATCCGGGACCAAATTTGAGACCCAGTACTTC; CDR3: CASSLSGTKFETQYF
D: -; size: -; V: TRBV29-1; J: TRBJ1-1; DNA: TGCAGCATTATAAGGCATACTGAAGCTTTCTTT; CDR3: CSIIRHTEAFF
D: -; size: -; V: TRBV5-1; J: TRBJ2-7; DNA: TGCGCCAGCAGCTTGGTGAAGGCCGGATCCTACGAGCAGTACTTC; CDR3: CASSLVKAGSYEQYF
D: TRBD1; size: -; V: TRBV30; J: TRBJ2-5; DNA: TGTGCCGGGGGACAGGGGGCAAACCAGTACTTC; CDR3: CAGGQGANQYF
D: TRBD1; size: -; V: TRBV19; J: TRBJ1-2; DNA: TGTGCCAGTAGTCACAGGGGGGACTATGGCTACACCTTC; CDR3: CASSHRGDYGYTF